The next 19 T cell receptor beta chains were all read from a single sample in a study of OX40 agonist ivuxolimab in advanced cancers. The table came from immunoSEQ multiplex PCR; TCRdb's copy has only in-frame clones and leaves some out. The sample consists of tens of thousands of clones, roughly 89% of them appearing once. Sequencing used CD4+ or CD8+ T cells sorted from blood, obtained in a trial of the OX40 agonist ivuxolimab. The receptors were gathered from an adult with an advanced solid tumor such as melanoma, head and neck, liver or kidney cancer.

The V and J genes are TRBV7-9 and TRBJ1-2; D gene uncertain. V lost 5 bases and J lost 8, with 18 bases in between. The length of the CDR3 is 14 residues. Germline values: CDR1 SEHNR, CDR2 FQNEAQ (reference sequence). The chain's CDR3 is CASSAGGRFGGYTF. The CDR3 DNA reads as TGTGCCAGCAGCGCAGGAGGTCGGTTTGGAGGCTACACCTTC.

This chain joins TRBV7-2 and TRBJ2-5, with D unresolved. The J call may be in error: the DNA end matches TRBJ2-7 better. Germline V CDR1 and CDR2: SGHTA, FQGNSA. This CDR3 has 16 residues. This CDR3 is CASSPPGLQSSYEQYF. The CDR3 nucleotides read TGTGCCAGCAGCCCCCCAGGTTTGCAGAGCTCCTACGAGCAGTACTTC.

The chain recombines TRBV11-2 with TRBJ2-1, with TRBD1 matching 8 bases. With 1 base clipped from V and 3 bases from J, the junction kept 8 bases outside the gene matches. CDR1 and CDR2 (germline): SGHAT, FQNNGV. CDR3 length equals 17 residues. CDR3 loop: CASSLGAGTGIYNEQFF. The CDR3 DNA reads as TGTGCCAGCAGCTTAGGGGCCGGGACAGGAATCTACAATGAGCAGTTCTTC.

The J gene is TRBJ2-1, the V gene TRBV4-1; 12 nucleotides match TRBD2. Germline V gene data show CDR1 as MGHRA and CDR2 as YSYEKL. The CDR3 sequence is 19 residues long. V lost 0 bases, J lost 8 bases, and 14 bases stayed unmatched. CDR3 sequence reads: CASSQDYRASGRGRDEQFF. The CDR3 coding sequence is TGCGCCAGCAGCCAAGATTATAGGGCTAGCGGGAGGGGACGCGATGAGCAGTTCTTC.

The genes are TRBV9 and TRBJ1-2; D not resolved. Between the trimmed V and J ends, which lost 0 bases and 1 base, there was a span of 16 bases. The CDR3 loop spans 17 amino acids. Germline CDR1 SGDLS, CDR2 YYNGEE. This CDR3 is CASSVASLYTNNYGYTF. DNA of the CDR3: TGTGCCAGCAGCGTAGCCAGCCTCTATACTAATAACTATGGCTACACCTTC.

This sequence joins TRBV29-1 and TRBJ1-2, with D perhaps matching TRBD1 (5 bases). The V end lost 1 base, the J end lost 0 bases, and 15 bases lay between the germline ends. This CDR3 is built from 16 residues. The V gene's germline CDR1 is SQVTM and CDR2 ANQGSEA. CDR3: CSVEGGRLSANYGYTF. CDR3 nucleotide sequence: TGCAGCGTTGAAGGGGGCAGGCTCTCAGCTAACTATGGCTACACCTTC.

The chain carries TRBV19 and TRBJ2-1; D uncertain. Germline loops: CDR1 LNHDA, CDR2 SQIVND (reference sequence). The CDR3 loop spans 13 amino acids. V was shortened by 5 bases and J by 0 bases, with 5 bases between the two germline ends. CDR3 in amino acids: CASSFSSYNEQFF. The CDR3 region has the DNA TGTGCCAGTAGTTTCAGCTCCTACAATGAGCAGTTCTTC.

The rearrangement uses TRBV6-1 and TRBJ2-5; 10 bases agree with TRBD1. The germline V gene encodes CDR1 MNHNS and CDR2 SASEGT. V shed 10 bases, J shed 5 bases, and the junction held 10 bases outside the gene matches. The CDR3 runs 14 residues. The CDR3 DNA is TGTGCCATCATTCCTGGGACAGGGGTGGAGACCCAGTACTTC. This gives the protein CAIIPGTGVETQYF.

The genes are TRBV9 and TRBJ2-2; 10 nucleotides agree with TRBD1. V was clipped by 1 base and J by 4 bases; unmatched bases: 13. CDR1 is SGDLS and CDR2 is YYNGEE in the germline V gene. There are 19 residues in the CDR3. DNA of the CDR3: TGTGCCAGCAGCGTAAAATCCTACATGGGGGACAGGGGCACCGGGGAGCTGTTTTTT. Protein sequence: CASSVKSYMGDRGTGELFF.

The chain links TRBV11-2 to TRBJ1-3; D is undetermined. The CDR3 is 13 residues long. V lost 1 base and J lost 3, with 4 bases in between. The germline CDR1 and CDR2 sequences are SGHAT and FQNNGV. The CDR3 here is CASSLGGGNTIYF. CDR3 DNA: TGTGCCAGCAGCTTAGGCGGTGGAAACACCATATATTTT.

The chain employs TRBV6-5 and TRBJ2-2; D uncertain. Trimming removed 4 bases from V and 0 bases from J, with 9 bases in between. Germline V gene data show CDR1 as MNHEY and CDR2 as SVGAGI. The CDR3 extends over 15 amino acids. The CDR3 bases are TGTGCCAGCAGTTTCGAGAGTTCGAACACCGGGGAGCTGTTTTTT. Amino acid sequence: CASSFESSNTGELFF.

CDR3: CASSPWDTGELFF. The CDR3 bases are TGTGCCAGCAGCCCGTGGGACACCGGGGAGCTGTTTTTT. The chain combines TRBV2 with TRBJ2-2; D not resolved. Germline lookup yields CDR1 SNHLY and CDR2 FYNNEI. V was pared by 6 bases and J by 3 bases, with 8 bases between. The CDR3 is 13 residues long.

The chain recombines TRBV10-1 with TRBJ1-1; no definite D call. The CDR3 totals 14 residues. Germline V gene sequence: CDR1 WNHNN, CDR2 SYGVQD (reference sequence). Trimming stripped 3 bases from V and 0 bases from J, with 8 bases between. CDR3 coding DNA: TGCGCCAGCAGTGATGACTTCATGAACACTGAAGCTTTCTTT. It encodes CASSDDFMNTEAFF.

The genes are TRBV2 and TRBJ2-5, with 10 nucleotides matching TRBD2. The CDR3 spans 14 residues. Looked up from germline, CDR1 is SNHLY and CDR2 is FYNNEI. V was clipped by 3 bases and J by 4 bases; unmatched bases: 2. The DNA for the CDR3 is TGTGCCAGCAGTGATCCTAGCGGGGGAGAGACCCAGTACTTC. Translating it yields CASSDPSGGETQYF.

The chain links TRBV7-9 to TRBJ1-2, with 7 nucleotides matching TRBD1. V dropped 4 bases and J dropped 4; count of bases not matched to a gene: 6. The CDR3 contains 14 residues. Germline V gene data show CDR1 as SEHNR and CDR2 as FQNEAQ (reference sequence). The CDR3 loop is CASSSGQTVYGYTF. The DNA for the CDR3 is TGTGCCAGCAGCTCGGGACAGACCGTCTATGGCTACACCTTC.

The chain combines TRBV19 with TRBJ2-5; no clear D gene. Germline V gene lookup returns CDR1 LNHDA and CDR2 SQIVND (reference sequence). The CDR3 has 14 residues. The V and J ends lost 6 bases and 3 bases respectively, with 14 bases between them. CDR3 residues: CASSTRFEEETQYF. The DNA of the CDR3 is TGTGCCAGTAGCACTCGGTTCGAGGAAGAGACCCAGTACTTC. Based on the CDR3 plus reference TRBV19 and TRBJ2-5, the full variable domain is DGGITQSPKYLFRKEGQNVTLSCEQNLNHDAMYWYRQDPGQGLRLIYYSQIVNDFQKGDIAEGYSVSREKKESFPLTVTSAQKNPTAFYLCASSTRFEEETQYFGPGTRLLVL.

The chain has TRBV27 and TRBJ1-1; maybe TRBD1 (6 bases). CDR3 length equals 12 residues. Germline V gives CDR1 MNHEY, CDR2 SMNVEV (reference sequence). V was trimmed by 9 bases and J by 3 bases, leaving 11 bases between them. The CDR3 protein is CASSDRYTEAFF. The CDR3 coding sequence is TGTGCCAGTAGTGACAGGTACACTGAAGCTTTCTTT.

The chain recombines TRBV5-8 with TRBJ1-1; 7 bases line up with TRBD1. Germline V gene sequence: CDR1 SGHTS, CDR2 YDEGEE. J gave up 0 bases and V 4 bases, and 6 bases lay outside the gene matches. This CDR3 has 15 amino acids. The CDR3 bases are TGTGCCAGCAGCCCCCGACAGGGACTGAACACTGAAGCTTTCTTT. Its protein product is CASSPRQGLNTEAFF.

The chain joins TRBV5-1 to TRBJ2-1, with 9 bases that match TRBD2. V trimming: 4 bases; J trimming: 9 bases; junction bases outside the gene matches: 5. The CDR3 length is 13 residues. The germline gives CDR1 SGHRS, CDR2 YFSETQ. The CDR3: CASSPGTSFEQFF. DNA for the CDR3: TGCGCCAGCAGCCCCGGGACTAGCTTTGAGCAGTTCTTC.